The text below deals with one T cell receptor beta chain. This sample is part of a study of cytomegalovirus exposure and HLA in healthy donors. Primers included in the PCR were 60 Vbeta and 13 Jbeta primers. Produced via immunoSEQ multiplex PCR; TCRdb's table is partial and in-frame only. This repertoire shows some 140,000 clones, roughly four fifths found once; its top ten account for around 10%. CDR3 length: 16 residues. The germline V gene has CDR1 SGHDN and CDR2 FVKESK. Losses at the gene ends were 4 bases for V and 3 bases for J; bases not matched to a gene: 5. Source material: PBMCs. The V and J genes are TRBV14 and TRBJ2-7; 14 bases fit TRBD2. The sequence was obtained from a woman aged 45-60 years in good health and CMV-seropositive. CDR3 protein: CASSPLGTSGGYEQYF. CDR3 bases: TGTGCCAGCAGCCCACTCGGGACTAGCGGGGGCTACGAGCAGTACTTC.